This entry describes one TCR beta chain. Its specificity is unknown. V lost 5 bases and J lost 1; bases outside the gene matches: 7. The CDR3 is 17 amino acids. CDR1 is SNHLY, CDR2 FYNNEI, per germline. These data belong to a study of siplizumab effects on memory and regulatory T cells. Broader study findings: Unstimulated subsets contained matches for only a minor fraction of alloreactive clones.

Sequencing was performed with immunoSEQ multiplex PCR; in TCRdb, only in-frame clones are kept and a portion is missing. The table lists approximately 75,000 clones, around 93% of them singletons, with 4% to 5.5% in the top ten. The sequence derives from a human donor in good health. This chain uses TRBV2 with TRBJ1-4, with TRBD1 identical over 10 bases. The sequenced material came from CD8+ T cells sorted from blood. CDR3 in amino acids: CASSWPRDRGTNEKLFF. The CDR3 DNA reads TGTGCCAGCAGTTGGCCCCGGGACAGGGGAACTAATGAAAAACTGTTTTTT.